The entry below gives a single T cell receptor beta chain sequence along with its context. What it recognizes is unknown. Germline CDR1 is MNHNY and CDR2 is SVGAGI (reference sequence). This CDR3 spans 15 amino acids. The trim removed 6 bases at V and 2 bases at J, leaving 7 bases unmatched. This sample is part of a study of cytomegalovirus exposure and HLA in healthy donors. Findings of the study overall: Researchers counted 164 TCR beta chains as cytomegalovirus-associated. It was likely that a cluster of highly shared sequence variants was a sequencing artifact.

The PCR used 60 Vbeta and 13 Jbeta primers. Only in-frame clones appear in the TCRdb table, and some are missing; sequencing was by immunoSEQ multiplex PCR. In the table there are some 140,000 clones, approximately 77% of which are singletons. This clonotype was sampled from a man younger than 40 in good health and CMV-seronegative. Sequenced sample: PBMCs. The chain is built from TRBV6-6 and TRBJ2-3; 8 nucleotides line up with TRBD1. CDR3 loop: CASSAGQGNTDTQYF. CDR3 DNA sequence: TGTGCCAGCAGCGCCGGACAGGGCAACACAGATACGCAGTATTTT.